Each of the 10 T cell receptor beta chains below was sequenced from the same sample in a study of esophageal squamous cell carcinoma under preoperative chemotherapy. The time point was: after preoperative PTX-NDP chemotherapy. TCRdb itself ran the PCR reads through MiXCR, one entry per CDR3 protein. The table lists some 10,000 distinct CDR3 sequences, over 40% of them singletons. The specimen was collected from a patient given preoperative chemotherapy. The receptors were gathered from a human donor with esophageal squamous cell carcinoma. The donor label of this sample is uncertain.

This clonotype has at least ten counts. One end of the junction does not line up with germline, which may come from a read error. The V call is TRBV7-7, the J call TRBJ2-5, with a weak D call TRBD2 (6 bases). The CDR3 runs 13 residues. Germline CDR1 reads SSHAT; CDR2 reads FNYEAQ (reference sequence). The CDR3 loop is CASSVTGGETQYF. CDR3 in DNA: TGTGCTAGCAGCGTGACTGGGGGGGAGACCCAGTACTTC.

Concerning this clonotype: The junction differs from germline at one of its ends, possibly a read error. The chain joins TRBV11-3 to TRBJ2-5, with D possibly TRBD1 on 5 matching bases. CDR1 and CDR2 (germline): SGHNT, YENEEA. This CDR3 region has 17 residues. The CDR3 DNA follows: TGTGCCAGCAGCTTGGGATTTGGGGCGGCTGACCAAGAGACGCAGTACTTC. Protein: CASSLGFGAADQETQYF.

This clonotype is categorized as medium-sized. V gene TRBV6-1 combines with J gene TRBJ2-1; TRBD2 matches at 9 bases. The DNA matches TRBJ2-7 better at its end, which makes the J call doubtful. Per the germline V gene, CDR1 is MNHNS and CDR2 is SASEGT. CDR3 length equals 14 residues. CDR3 DNA: TGTGCCAGCAGTGACGGCGGGAGGGCTTACGAGCAGTACTTC. Translating gives CASSDGGRAYEQYF.

This clonotype came up many times. DNA of the CDR3: TGTGCCAGCAGCGTAGGAGGGAAAGTGGGGGAAAAACTGTTTTTT. It encodes CASSVGGKVGEKLFF. The J gene is TRBJ1-4, the V gene TRBV9; no clear D. The CDR3 totals 15 residues. Trimming took 0 bases from V and 8 from J, leaving 14 bases between them. CDR1 and CDR2 from the germline V gene are SGDLS and YYNGEE. The full variable domain, in which reference TRBV9 and TRBJ1-4 provide the parts outside the CDR3, is DSGVTQTPKHLITATGQRVTLRCSPRSGDLSVYWYQQSLDQGLQFLIQYYNGEERAKGNILERFSAQQFPDLHSELNLSSLELGDSALYFCASSVGGKVGEKLFFGSGTQLSVL.

For this clonotype: Sequence at one end of the junction differs from germline and may be a read error. V usage is TRBV6-5 and J usage is TRBJ2-4; tentatively, D is TRBD2 (6 bases). CDR1 and CDR2 from the germline V gene are MNHEY and SVGAGI. The CDR3 contains 15 residues. The CDR3 DNA follows: TGTGCCAGCACTTCGGGGACGTGCGGGGCAAATACTCAGTATTTC. Translated: CASTSGTCGANTQYF.

The gene calls are TRBV6-1 and TRBJ2-1; D is unclear. Germline V gives CDR1 MNHNS, CDR2 SASEGT. The CDR3 extends over 12 amino acids. Trimming left V 0 bases short and J 14 bases short, with 11 bases between. The CDR3 loop reads CASSEALKSEFF. The CDR3 DNA reads as TGTGCCAGCAGTGAAGCGCTGAAGAGCGAGTTCTTC.

This sequence joins TRBV6-4 and TRBJ2-1, with TRBD2 identical over 8 bases. The J segment lost 5 bases and the V segment lost 8 bases, leaving 11 bases of the junction unmatched. The CDR3 runs to 15 residues. CDR1 and CDR2 from the germline V gene are MRHNA and SNTAGT. DNA for the CDR3: TGTGCCAGCGGGCCCTTAGCGGGGATTAACAATGAGCAGTTCTTC. As protein: CASGPLAGINNEQFF.

This clonotype was counted ten times or more. This chain joins TRBV12-3 or TRBV12-4 and TRBJ1-3; no firm D call. CDR3 length: 15 amino acids. Trimming took 6 bases from V and 0 from J, leaving 12 bases between them. CDR3 in amino acids: CASSPRYYSGNTIYF. CDR3 DNA sequence: TGTGCCAGCAGCCCGAGATACTACTCTGGAAACACCATATATTTT.

This clonotype was counted a few times. This chain uses TRBV6-1 with TRBJ2-1, with 13 bases identical to TRBD2. CDR3 size: 15 residues. V lost 5 bases to trimming and J lost 5 bases; unmatched junction nucleotides: 3. Germline V gene data show CDR1 as MNHNS and CDR2 as SASEGT. DNA for the CDR3: TGTGCCAGCAGTATAGGACTAGCGGGAGACAATGAGCAGTTCTTC. Amino acid sequence: CASSIGLAGDNEQFF.

This clonotype is medium-sized in the sample. This chain joins TRBV7-2 and TRBJ2-5, with TRBD2 matching 10 bases. Germline V gives CDR1 SGHTA, CDR2 FQGNSA. V dropped 5 bases and J dropped 11; count of bases not matched to a gene: 14. The CDR3 runs to 15 residues. The CDR3 loop reads CASSLGLADYNEQYF. The CDR3 DNA reads TGTGCCAGCAGCCTAGGACTAGCGGATTACAATGAGCAGTACTTC.